This T cell receptor (beta chain) derives from a study of cytomegalovirus exposure and HLA in healthy donors. The count of this clone is one. The antigen remains undetermined. The CDR3 length is 15 residues. Germline V gene data show CDR1 as MDHEN and CDR2 as SYDVKM. V lost 3 bases and J lost 2, with 10 bases in between. The PCR ran on 60 Vbeta and 13 Jbeta primers. Produced via immunoSEQ multiplex PCR; TCRdb's table is partial and in-frame only. Of about 160,000 clones in the sample, roughly 73% were seen once. Findings and limits, study-wide: Sequence variants that were highly shared formed a cluster that was likely a sequencing artifact.

This sequence joins TRBV28 and TRBJ1-4; D is unresolved. The sequenced material came from PBMCs. The clonotype was recovered from a woman between 25 and 40 years old in good health and CMV-seronegative. CDR3 nucleotides: TGTGCCAGCAGTTTGACGGGTCTGACTAATGAAAAACTGTTTTTT. Its translation: CASSLTGLTNEKLFF.